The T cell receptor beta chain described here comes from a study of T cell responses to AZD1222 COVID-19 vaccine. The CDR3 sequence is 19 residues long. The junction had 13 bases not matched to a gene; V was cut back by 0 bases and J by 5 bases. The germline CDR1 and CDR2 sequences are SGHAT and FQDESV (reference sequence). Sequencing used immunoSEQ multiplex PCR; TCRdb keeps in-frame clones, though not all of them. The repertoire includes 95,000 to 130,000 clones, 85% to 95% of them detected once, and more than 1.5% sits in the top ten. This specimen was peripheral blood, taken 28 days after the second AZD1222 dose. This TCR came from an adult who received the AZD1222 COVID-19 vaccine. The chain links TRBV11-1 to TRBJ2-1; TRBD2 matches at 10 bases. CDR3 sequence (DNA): TGTGCCAGCAGCTTAGCGTTTGGGCTAGCGGGAGAAGGCGACAATGAGCAGTTCTTC. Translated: CASSLAFGLAGEGDNEQFF.